Included here is one T cell receptor (beta chain) sequence, with context. Its matching antigen is unknown. The data stem from a study of cytomegalovirus exposure and HLA in healthy donors. Study at large: The roughly 120 million unique TCR beta sequences, from roughly 170 million T cells, were found by an earlier analysis. Whole-study results and caveats: Productive rates of about 90% or about 30% were seen for most TCR beta V segments in an earlier analysis. TCR beta chain V- and J-gene trimming was linked, in a later analysis, to a missense variant in DCLRE1C.

V lost 4 bases and J 0 bases, leaving 9 bases between the germline ends. CDR3 length equals 15 residues. Germline CDR1 WNHNN, CDR2 SYGVQD (reference sequence). In the PCR, 60 Vbeta and 13 Jbeta primers were used. Some clones are missing from TCRdb's copy, which holds only in-frame ones; the method was immunoSEQ multiplex PCR. The sample shows about 90,000 clones, around 80% of them seen only once. Sequencing was performed on PBMCs. V and J are TRBV10-1 and TRBJ2-2; D might be TRBD2 (5 bases). The receptor's source is a man aged 25 to 40 in good health and CMV-seronegative. In DNA, the CDR3 is TGCGCCAGCAGTGTAGCGACATCGAACACCGGGGAGCTGTTTTTT. Encoded protein: CASSVATSNTGELFF.